The 8 T cell receptor beta chains presented below share a single source sample, sequenced in a study of Ad26.COV2.S vaccination and SARS-CoV-2 variants. Data came from immunoSEQ multiplex PCR; TCRdb stores just in-frame clones and leaves some out. The sample includes about 350,000 clones, around 86% seen only once; the top ten take roughly 3.1%. Treatment indicated: some 20 received Ad26.COV2.S at low or high dose, single or two shots; several received placebo; per-sample allocation not given. All samples were drawn on day 63, counting from the first vaccine or placebo injection. Sequences were derived from peripheral blood, sampled in a trial of Ad26.COV2.S vaccine versus placebo. These receptors all stem from a person aged 18-65 years who received the Ad26.COV2.S COVID-19 vaccine or a placebo.

This clone was seen just once. The J gene is TRBJ2-3, the V gene TRBV9; D not resolved. Trimming took 0 bases from V and 7 from J, leaving 12 bases between them. This CDR3 spans 14 amino acids. CDR1 is SGDLS and CDR2 is YYNGEE in the germline V gene. The CDR3 region is CASSVEAFSNTQYF. Written as DNA, the CDR3 is TGTGCCAGCAGCGTAGAAGCTTTCTCTAATACGCAGTATTTT.

The V and J genes are TRBV1 and TRBJ1-1; TRBD1 is taken as the D call from the table, unchecked against the DNA. TRBV1 is reported as a pseudogene. The CDR3 length is 14 residues. CDR3 nucleotide sequence: TGCACCAGCAGCGAGACACGGTCGAACACTGAAGCTTTCTTT. Translation gives CTSSETRSNTEAFF.

The CDR3 DNA is TGTGCCAGCAGTGAAAGTAGCGGGGGCTCCTACAATGAGCAGTTCTTC. It codes for CASSESSGGSYNEQFF. The rearrangement uses TRBV6-1 and TRBJ2-1, with 9 positions matching TRBD2. Germline trimming cut 2 bases from V and 0 bases from J; bases unmatched to any gene: 2. This CDR3 contains 16 residues. Germline assignment: CDR1 MNHNS and CDR2 SASEGT.

The chain is built from TRBV7-2 and TRBJ2-1; D gene ambiguous. Germline V gives CDR1 SGHTA, CDR2 FQGNSA. The CDR3 covers 15 residues. Trimming pared 5 bases from V and 4 bases from J, leaving 15 bases between. The DNA of the CDR3 is TGTGCCAGCAGCGCTCTTCGGACGTCATACAATGAGCAGTTCTTC. Translated: CASSALRTSYNEQFF.

The chain joins TRBV6-5 to TRBJ1-2; tentatively, D is TRBD1 (5 bases). This CDR3 contains 14 residues. Germline-derived CDR1 and CDR2 are MNHEY and SVGAGI. Trimming left V 1 base short and J 5 bases short, with 11 bases between. The CDR3 bases are TGTGCCAGCAGTTACTTCCAGGGAGGTTATGGCTACACCTTC. As protein: CASSYFQGGYGYTF.

This clone was seen once. The gene calls are TRBV5-4 and TRBJ2-1; 9 bases are a match to TRBD2. The CDR3 has 20 amino acids. Germline trimming cut 1 base from V and 6 bases from J; bases unmatched to any gene: 20. Germline CDR1 SGHNT, CDR2 YYREEE (reference sequence). The CDR3 region is CASSLPRGSVAGVLGNEQFF. The CDR3 region has the DNA TGTGCCAGCAGCTTGCCGAGGGGGTCGGTAGCGGGGGTTCTTGGCAATGAGCAGTTCTTC.

This chain connects TRBV24-1 to TRBJ1-2; D gene uncertain. Germline V gives CDR1 KGHDR, CDR2 SFDVKD. With 5 bases removed from V and 9 bases from J, the gap between germline ends came to 15 bases. The CDR3 contains 13 residues. The CDR3 DNA reads as TGTGCCACCAGTGGCGAAGAGGGAAATAGCTACACCTTC. Residues: CATSGEEGNSYTF.

This clone was seen only a few times. The chain carries TRBV10-3 and TRBJ2-2; no reliable D call. Trimming cost V 8 bases and J 4 bases, with 8 bases left between them. Germline CDR1 ENHRY, CDR2 SYGVKD. This CDR3 contains 12 residues. The CDR3 sequence: CAILVGTGELFF. The CDR3 DNA is TGTGCCATCCTCGTTGGCACCGGGGAGCTGTTTTTT.